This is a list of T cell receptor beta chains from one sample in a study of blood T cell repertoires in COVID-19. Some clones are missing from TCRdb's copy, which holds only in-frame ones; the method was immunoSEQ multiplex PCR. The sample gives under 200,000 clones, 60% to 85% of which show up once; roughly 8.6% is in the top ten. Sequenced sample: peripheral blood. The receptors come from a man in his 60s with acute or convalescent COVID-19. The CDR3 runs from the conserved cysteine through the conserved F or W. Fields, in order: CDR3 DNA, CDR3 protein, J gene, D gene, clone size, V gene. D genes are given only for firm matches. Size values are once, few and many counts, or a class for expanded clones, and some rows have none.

DNA: TGTGCCAGCAGCTTGGGGGCTCGGCCAGATACGCAGTATTTT; CDR3: CASSLGARPDTQYF; J: TRBJ2-3; D: -; size: many; V: TRBV11-2
DNA: TGTGCCAGCAGCCGGGACAGTTATAATTCACCCCTCCACTTT; CDR3: CASSRDSYNSPLHF; J: TRBJ1-6; D: TRBD1; size: -; V: TRBV6-2/TRBV6-3
DNA: TGCGCCAGCAGCTTGGCCCCGACAGGGCAGAATTCACCCCTCCACTTT; CDR3: CASSLAPTGQNSPLHF; J: TRBJ1-6; D: TRBD1; size: -; V: TRBV5-1
DNA: TGTGCCAGCAGTTCAGGGTATTTTTCACCCCTCCACTTT; CDR3: CASSSGYFSPLHF; J: TRBJ1-6; D: -; size: -; V: TRBV27
DNA: TGTGCCAGCAGTTACGTCGGTGGCCAGGGTGATGGCTACACCTTC; CDR3: CASSYVGGQGDGYTF; J: TRBJ1-2; D: -; size: -; V: TRBV6-5
DNA: TGCGCCAGCAGCCCAGTATCCGGGACAGGGTCAGAGACCCAGTACTTC; CDR3: CASSPVSGTGSETQYF; J: TRBJ2-5; D: TRBD1; size: once; V: TRBV5-1
DNA: TGTGCCAGCAGCCTTCGGGTAATCGGCACTGAAGCTTTCTTT; CDR3: CASSLRVIGTEAFF; J: TRBJ1-1; D: -; size: -; V: TRBV9
DNA: TGTGCCAGCAGTGAGGGGCGGGGGCCCTACGAGCAGTACTTC; CDR3: CASSEGRGPYEQYF; J: TRBJ2-7; D: -; size: -; V: TRBV6-1
DNA: TGTGCCAGCAGCCAAGATACAGGGGGCAGGAACACTGAAGCTTTCTTT; CDR3: CASSQDTGGRNTEAFF; J: TRBJ1-1; D: TRBD1; size: few; V: TRBV3-1/TRBV3-2
DNA: TGCGCCAGCAGCTTAGAGGGAGATACGCAGTATTTT; CDR3: CASSLEGDTQYF; J: TRBJ2-3; D: -; size: -; V: TRBV5-1
DNA: TGTGCCAGTAGTATATCGGGTTCAACTAATGAAAAACTGTTTTTT; CDR3: CASSISGSTNEKLFF; J: TRBJ1-4; D: -; size: -; V: TRBV19
DNA: TGTGCCAGTGGACAGGAGAGGCGGGTCCTCCACTTT; CDR3: CASGQERRVLHF; J: TRBJ1-6; D: TRBD1; size: -; V: TRBV2
DNA: TGTGCCTGGAGTGAGGATAGGACTAGGGAGCAGTACTTC; CDR3: CAWSEDRTREQYF; J: TRBJ2-7; D: TRBD2; size: once; V: TRBV30
DNA: TGTGCCAGCAGCGTCAGCGACAGGGGGCACGAGCAGTACTTC; CDR3: CASSVSDRGHEQYF; J: TRBJ2-7; D: TRBD1; size: -; V: TRBV9
DNA: TGTGCCAGCAGTGGTAGAGCTTATAGCAATCAGCCCCAGCATTTT; CDR3: CASSGRAYSNQPQHF; J: TRBJ1-5; D: -; size: -; V: TRBV2
DNA: TGTGCCAGCAGTTTAAGGGGTAACACTGAAGCTTTCTTT; CDR3: CASSLRGNTEAFF; J: TRBJ1-1; D: -; size: -; V: TRBV12-3/TRBV12-4
DNA: TGTGCCAGCAGTTACTCAGGCGGGGCTGTACATGAGCAGTTCTTC; CDR3: CASSYSGGAVHEQFF; J: TRBJ2-1; D: -; size: once; V: TRBV6-6
DNA: TGTGCCAGCAGTTACTCATTGTTAGCGGGGGCCGAGGGGGAGCTGTTTTTT; CDR3: CASSYSLLAGAEGELFF; J: TRBJ2-2; D: TRBD2; size: -; V: TRBV6-2/TRBV6-3